This entry is about one T cell receptor (beta chain). In the authors' methods: Counts of nucleated cells, estimated from reference gene primer amplification, were obtained. Libraries were prepared by immunoSEQ multiplex PCR; TCRdb keeps only in-frame clonotypes and omits some of them. That table furnishes V, J and clone size, whereas the DNA furnished D and trimming. The sample includes about 10,000 clones, nearly 90% of them seen just once. The CDR3 is 13 residues long. Trimming took 6 bases from V and 9 from J, leaving 15 bases between them. Looked up from germline, CDR1 is MNHEY and CDR2 is SVGAGI. This sample is drawn from a study of blood T cell repertoires in COVID-19. Study-level background: T cells, B-cell-depleted T cells, or PBMCs supplied cDNA or gDNA.

This TCR came from a human donor in a cohort sampled during active COVID-19. The V call is TRBV6-5, the J call TRBJ2-1; D possibly corresponds to TRBD1 (6 bases). Sequenced material: peripheral blood. The CDR3 bases are TGTGCCAGCAGGTTACAGGGTTCTCTTGAGCAGTTCTTC. It specifies CASRLQGSLEQFF.